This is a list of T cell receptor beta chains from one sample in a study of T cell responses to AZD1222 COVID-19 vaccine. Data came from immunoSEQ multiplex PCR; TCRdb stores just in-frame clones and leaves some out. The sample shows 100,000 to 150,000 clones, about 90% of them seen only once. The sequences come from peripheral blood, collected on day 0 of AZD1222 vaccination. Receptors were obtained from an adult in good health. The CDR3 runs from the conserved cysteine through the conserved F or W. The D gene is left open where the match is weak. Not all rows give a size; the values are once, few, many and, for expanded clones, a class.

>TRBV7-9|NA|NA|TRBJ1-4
TGTGCCAGCAGCTTAGGGCAGGCCATTTCTAATGAAAAACTGTTTTTT
CASSLGQAISNEKLFF
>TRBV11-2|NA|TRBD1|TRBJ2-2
TGTGCCAGCAGCCCCCAGGGGGCGAGGACCGGGGAGCTGTTTTTT
CASSPQGARTGELFF
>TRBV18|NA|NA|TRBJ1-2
TGTGCCAGCGGGCAGGGGACGGGCTATGGCTACACCTTC
CASGQGTGYGYTF
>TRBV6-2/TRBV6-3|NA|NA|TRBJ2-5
TGTGCCAGCAGTTACTTAGGCAACAAAGAGACCCAGTACTTC
CASSYLGNKETQYF
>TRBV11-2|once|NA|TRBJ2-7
TGTGCCAGCAGCTTAGGTCTGAGCTCCTACGAGCAGTACTTC
CASSLGLSSYEQYF
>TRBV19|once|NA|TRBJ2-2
TGTGCCACCCCAGAGGGGGACACCGGGGAGCTGTTTTTT
CATPEGDTGELFF
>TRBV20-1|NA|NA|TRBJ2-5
TGCAGCGCCTCTGGGGAGACCCAGTACTTC
CSASGETQYF
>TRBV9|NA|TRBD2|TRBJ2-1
TGTGCCAGCAGCGCAGCGGGAGGGCCGGCTGAGCAGTTCTTC
CASSAAGGPAEQFF
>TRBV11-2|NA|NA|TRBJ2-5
TGTGCCAGCAGCTTAGAAGCTCGAGAGACCCAGTACTTC
CASSLEARETQYF
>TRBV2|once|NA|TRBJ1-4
TGTGCCAGCAGTGTGGTCGGAACGGAAGGTAATGAAAAACTGTTTTTT
CASSVVGTEGNEKLFF
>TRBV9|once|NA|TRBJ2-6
TGTGCCAGCAGCGTAGGCCTGACAGACGCCGGGGCCAACGTCCTGACTTTC
CASSVGLTDAGANVLTF
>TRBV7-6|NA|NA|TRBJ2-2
TGTGCCAGCAGCTTAGGGGTTACACCCGGGGAGCTGTTTTTT
CASSLGVTPGELFF
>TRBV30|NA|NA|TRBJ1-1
TGTGCCTGGAGGGGGGGGCGCAACACTGAAGCTTTCTTT
CAWRGGRNTEAFF
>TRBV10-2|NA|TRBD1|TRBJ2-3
TGCGCCAGCATGACGGACAGGGAGATTAGGACAGACCCCACAGATACGCAGTATTTT
CASMTDREIRTDPTDTQYF
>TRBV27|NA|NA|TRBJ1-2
TGTGCCAGCACTCCCCTCGGAGCTAACTATGGCTACACCTTC
CASTPLGANYGYTF
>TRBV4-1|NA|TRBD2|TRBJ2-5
TGCGCCAGCAGCCCGGGACTAGCAATAGAGACCCAGTACTTC
CASSPGLAIETQYF
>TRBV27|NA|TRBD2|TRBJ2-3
TGTGCCAGCAGTTTATCTGGGGGGGCAGATACGCAGTATTTT
CASSLSGGADTQYF
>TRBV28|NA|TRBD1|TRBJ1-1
TGTGCCAGCAGTTCACAGGGGACCACTGAAGCTTTCTTT
CASSSQGTTEAFF
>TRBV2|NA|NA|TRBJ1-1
TGTGCCAGCAGAAGGGAGCTGAACACTGAAGCTTTCTTT
CASRRELNTEAFF
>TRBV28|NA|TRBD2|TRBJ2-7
TGTGCCAGCAAAAGCGGGGCCCGAGCCTACGAGCAGTACTTC
CASKSGARAYEQYF
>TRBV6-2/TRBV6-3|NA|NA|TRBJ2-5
TGTGCCAGCAGTTACCGTGGACCACAAGAGACCCAGTACTTC
CASSYRGPQETQYF
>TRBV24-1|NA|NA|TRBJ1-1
TGTGCCACCAGTGACCGGGGGGGCGCTGAAGCTTTCTTT
CATSDRGGAEAFF
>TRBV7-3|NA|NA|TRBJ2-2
TGTGCCAGCAGCCCTACGAACACCGGGGAGCTGTTTTTT
CASSPTNTGELFF